One and the same sample provided the 20 T cell receptor beta chains below, sequenced in a study of cytomegalovirus exposure and HLA in healthy donors. PCR used 60 Vbeta primers and 13 Jbeta primers. Libraries were prepared by immunoSEQ multiplex PCR; TCRdb keeps only in-frame clonotypes and omits some of them. The table has about 190,000 clones, approximately 70% seen once. Specimen: PBMCs. All receptors come from a woman in her thirties in good health and CMV-seropositive.

The chain employs TRBV28 and TRBJ2-5; 7 bases align to TRBD1. The J call may be in error: the DNA end matches TRBJ2-7 better. CDR1 is MDHEN and CDR2 is SYDVKM in the germline V gene. This CDR3 contains 14 residues. The CDR3 loop reads CASSFRGFPYEQYF. CDR3 DNA sequence: TGTGCCAGCAGTTTCAGGGGGTTCCCCTACGAGCAGTACTTC.

This clone was detected once. The rearrangement uses TRBV6-6 and TRBJ2-7; 7 bases line up with TRBD1. CDR3 length: 13 residues. J gave up 5 bases and V 4 bases, and 5 bases lay outside the gene matches. Germline V gene data show CDR1 as MNHNY and CDR2 as SVGAGI (reference sequence). CDR3 sequence reads: CASSSLTGNEQYF. CDR3 sequence (DNA): TGTGCCAGCAGTTCCTTGACAGGGAACGAGCAGTACTTC.

The CDR3 protein is CASRHPDSLNEQFF. The CDR3 bases are TGTGCCAGCAGACATCCGGACTCCCTCAATGAGCAGTTCTTC. The gene calls are TRBV27 and TRBJ2-1, with TRBD2 as a possible D gene (5 bases). Trimming removed 6 bases from V and 6 bases from J, with 15 bases in between. The length of the CDR3 is 14 residues. CDR1 and CDR2 (germline): MNHEY, SMNVEV (reference sequence).

This rearrangement joins TRBV10-1 to TRBJ2-7; D uncertain. V was shortened by 6 bases and J by 0 bases, with 9 bases between the two germline ends. This CDR3 spans 13 amino acids. CDR1 and CDR2 from the germline V gene are WNHNN and SYGVQD (reference sequence). The CDR3 nucleotides are TGCGCCAGCAGCCCCGGTCCCTCCTACGAGCAGTACTTC. This sequence encodes CASSPGPSYEQYF.

The V and J genes are TRBV12-5 and TRBJ2-1; 9 bases are a match to TRBD1. Germline V lookup: CDR1 LGHNT, CDR2 FRNRAP. V was pared by 5 bases and J by 3 bases, with 2 bases of the junction left unmatched. The CDR3 runs to 14 residues. The CDR3 here is CASGKDRGYNEQFF. DNA of the CDR3: TGTGCTAGTGGTAAGGACAGGGGCTACAATGAGCAGTTCTTC.

This clone was recorded a few times. The genes are TRBV5-6 and TRBJ2-3; 8 nucleotides match TRBD2. CDR1 is SGHDT, CDR2 YYEEEE, per germline. V gave up 2 bases and J gave up 2 bases; unmatched junction bases: 4. The CDR3 runs to 15 residues. The DNA for the CDR3 is TGTGCCAGCAGCTTTAGACTAGCGATCACAGATACGCAGTATTTT. Translating gives CASSFRLAITDTQYF.

V usage is TRBV5-1 and J usage is TRBJ2-3; 10 bases line up with TRBD2. From germline, CDR1 is SGHRS and CDR2 YFSETQ. With 0 bases clipped from V and 4 bases from J, the junction kept 2 bases outside the gene matches. This CDR3 region has 15 residues. The CDR3 loop is CASSLASGSPDTQYF. CDR3 bases: TGCGCCAGCAGCTTGGCTAGCGGGAGTCCAGATACGCAGTATTTT.

The chain combines TRBV6-5 with TRBJ2-5; possible D gene TRBD1, 6 bases. Germline lookup yields CDR1 MNHEY and CDR2 SVGAGI. CDR3 length equals 14 residues. Trimming removed 0 bases from V and 4 bases from J, with 9 bases in between. CDR3 bases: TGTGCCAGCAGTTACTCGACAGGAGCAGAGACCCAGTACTTC. The encoded protein is CASSYSTGAETQYF.

A remark on this clone: One end of the junction does not line up with germline, which may come from a read error. CDR3 protein: CASSLGQQETQYF. Written as DNA, the CDR3 is TGTGCTAGCAGCTTAGGACAGCAAGAGACCCAGTACTTC. The V and J genes are TRBV7-7 and TRBJ2-5; the D gene is possibly TRBD1 (6 bases). The CDR3 is made up of 13 amino acids. CDR1 is SSHAT and CDR2 is FNYEAQ in the germline V gene (reference sequence).

The chain couples TRBV5-1 to TRBJ2-5, with 9 bases lining up with TRBD1. This CDR3 region has 14 residues. Germline loops: CDR1 SGHRS, CDR2 YFSETQ. After removal of 6 bases from V and 5 bases from J, the junction contained 8 bases not matched to a gene. The CDR3 sequence is CASTGQGFAETQYF. Written as DNA, the CDR3 is TGCGCCAGCACCGGACAGGGGTTTGCCGAGACCCAGTACTTC.

This clone was seen only once. The chain recombines TRBV28 with TRBJ2-1, with TRBD2 identical over 7 bases. The germline V gene encodes CDR1 MDHEN and CDR2 SYDVKM. With V trimmed by 8 bases and J by 5 bases, 6 bases remained unmatched. This CDR3 is built from 13 residues. The CDR3 here is CASARGGNNEQFF. The CDR3 coding sequence is TGTGCCAGCGCCCGCGGGGGTAACAATGAGCAGTTCTTC.

Of note for this clone: Compared with germline, one end of the junction differs, possibly owing to a read error. This chain joins TRBV7-9 and TRBJ2-7; TRBD2 agrees at 12 bases. CDR1 SEHNR and CDR2 FQNEAQ come from the germline V gene (reference sequence). The length of the CDR3 is 16 residues. The DNA of the CDR3 is TGTTCCAGCAGCTTAGTCGGACTAGCGGGACCGTATGAGCAGTACTTC. Protein sequence: CSSSLVGLAGPYEQYF.

The CDR3 DNA follows: TGCGCCAGCAGCCCCCTGGGACAGGGATCCTTCACAGATACGCAGTATTTT. Its protein is CASSPLGQGSFTDTQYF. The chain is built from TRBV5-1 and TRBJ2-3, with TRBD1 matching over 9 bases. Germline V gene lookup returns CDR1 SGHRS and CDR2 YFSETQ. CDR3 size: 17 residues. V shed 4 bases, J shed 2 bases, and the junction held 11 bases outside the gene matches.

The chain couples TRBV6-5 to TRBJ2-7, with 12 bases lining up with TRBD2. The V segment lost 7 bases and the J segment 6 bases; nucleotides outside the gene matches: 10. The CDR3 has 15 amino acids. Germline CDR1 is MNHEY and CDR2 is SVGAGI. The CDR3 DNA reads as TGTGCCAGCATCTCCACCCGACTAGCGGGAGTCGAGCAGTACTTC. Encoded protein: CASISTRLAGVEQYF.

This clone was seen more than once but under ten times. The chain links TRBV5-1 to TRBJ2-3, with D possibly TRBD1 on 5 matching bases. The CDR3 totals 13 residues. Germline V gives CDR1 SGHRS, CDR2 YFSETQ. V was trimmed by 4 bases and J by 4 bases, leaving 10 bases between them. Here the CDR3 reads CASSPGQADTQYF. The CDR3, as DNA: TGCGCCAGCAGCCCAGGACAAGCAGATACGCAGTATTTT. Drawing the rest from reference TRBV5-1 and TRBJ2-3, the complete variable domain is KAGVTQTPRYLIKTRGQQVTLSCSPISGHRSVSWYQQTPGQGLQFLFEYFSETQRNKGNFPGRFSGRQFSNSRSEMNVSTLELGDSALYLCASSPGQADTQYFGPGTRLTVL.

This rearrangement joins TRBV5-1 to TRBJ2-1, with TRBD2 identical over 10 bases. V was clipped by 4 bases and J by 4 bases; unmatched bases: 5. CDR1 and CDR2 from the germline V gene are SGHRS and YFSETQ. The length of the CDR3 is 15 residues. The CDR3 DNA reads TGCGCCAGCAGCGACGGGACTAGCGAGTACAATGAGCAGTTCTTC. It is translated as CASSDGTSEYNEQFF.

This rearrangement joins TRBV5-1 to TRBJ2-1; 13 bases map to TRBD2. This CDR3 region has 15 residues. The junction had 5 bases not matched to a gene; V was cut back by 4 bases and J by 7 bases. Germline CDR1 SGHRS, CDR2 YFSETQ. The CDR3 DNA sequence: TGCGCCAGCAGCCCAGGACTAGCGGGAGCGAATGAGCAGTTCTTC. Translated, it gives CASSPGLAGANEQFF. The whole variable domain, remainder taken from reference TRBV5-1 and TRBJ2-1, is KAGVTQTPRYLIKTRGQQVTLSCSPISGHRSVSWYQQTPGQGLQFLFEYFSETQRNKGNFPGRFSGRQFSNSRSEMNVSTLELGDSALYLCASSPGLAGANEQFFGPGTRLTVL.

This chain connects TRBV11-2 to TRBJ2-2; TRBD2 aligns across 7 bases. J gave up 4 bases and V 4 bases, and 12 bases lay outside the gene matches. Germline loops: CDR1 SGHAT, CDR2 FQNNGV. The CDR3 loop spans 17 amino acids. The CDR3 DNA sequence: TGTGCCAGCAGCTCCCTCCTTTGGACTAGTTCCACCGGGGAGCTGTTTTTT. Amino acids: CASSSLLWTSSTGELFF.

As DNA, the CDR3 is TGTGCCAGTAGTATAGTCGGGGGTAACCAGCCCCAGCATTTT. This translates into CASSIVGGNQPQHF. The rearrangement links TRBV19 to TRBJ1-5, with D possibly TRBD1 on 5 matching bases. The CDR3 is made up of 14 amino acids. The V end was cut by 1 base, the J end by 7 bases, with 11 bases between. CDR1 LNHDA and CDR2 SQIVND come from the germline V gene (reference sequence).

V usage is TRBV19 and J usage is TRBJ2-7; TRBD2 agrees at 14 bases. Trimming at V came to 9 bases and at J to 3 bases, leaving 7 bases not matched to a gene. This CDR3 is 15 amino acids long. Per the germline V gene, CDR1 is LNHDA and CDR2 is SQIVND (reference sequence). CDR3 region: CASGTSGRGGYEQYF. Here the CDR3 DNA reads TGTGCCAGCGGGACTAGCGGGAGAGGAGGCTACGAGCAGTACTTC.